The rows below give T cell receptor beta chains drawn from one sample of a study of CD8+ T cells in alopecia areata. The method was immunoSEQ multiplex PCR; TCRdb's version includes in-frame clones alone and lacks a portion of them. This repertoire shows about 270,000 clones, approximately 60% found once; its top ten account for 0.75% to 0.95%. The sequenced sample was CD4+ T cells sorted from blood, obtained at week 52, from a patient treated with tofacitinib. Receptor source: a human donor with alopecia areata. Each CDR3 is given with its conserved first and last residue. A D gene is named only where the DNA matches it firmly. Size is omitted from some rows. Given values are once, few, many or a class for expanded clones.

CDR3 | DNA | J | V | size | D
CAWRGGWAPLHF | TGTGCCTGGAGGGGAGGGTGGGCACCCCTCCACTTT | TRBJ1-6 | TRBV30 | NA | NA
CASSPRDIAYEQYF | TGTGCCAGCAGCCCGAGGGACATAGCCTACGAGCAGTACTTC | TRBJ2-7 | TRBV9 | NA | NA
CSVNDRVRYGYTF | TGCAGCGTCAACGACAGGGTCCGGTATGGCTACACCTTC | TRBJ1-2 | TRBV29-1 | NA | TRBD1
CASSLLYNEQFF | TGTGCCAGCAGCCTACTATACAATGAGCAGTTCTTC | TRBJ2-1 | TRBV13 | NA | NA
CASRPRENTEAFF | TGTGCCAGCAGACCTCGGGAGAACACTGAAGCTTTCTTT | TRBJ1-1 | TRBV6-1 | NA | NA
CASSPTGLQETQYF | TGTGCCAGCAGCCCGACGGGACTTCAAGAGACCCAGTACTTC | TRBJ2-5 | TRBV7-2 | NA | NA
CASSLHSGGQETQYF | TGTGCCAGCTCACTCCATTCGGGGGGACAAGAGACCCAGTACTTC | TRBJ2-5 | TRBV18 | NA | TRBD2
CATSRGGQYGYTF | TGTGCCACCAGCAGAGGGGGCCAGTATGGCTACACCTTC | TRBJ1-2 | TRBV15 | few | NA
CASSELGQGKETQYF | TGTGCCAGCAGTGAATTGGGACAGGGGAAAGAGACCCAGTACTTC | TRBJ2-5 | TRBV25-1 | NA | TRBD1
CSVARAGANVLTF | TGCAGCGTTGCGAGGGCTGGGGCCAACGTCCTGACTTTC | TRBJ2-6 | TRBV29-1 | NA | NA
CAWTGWGHEQYF | TGTGCCTGGACCGGTTGGGGCCACGAGCAGTACTTC | TRBJ2-7 | TRBV30 | NA | NA
CSARGGIYEQYF | TGCAGCGCTCGGGGCGGGATTTACGAGCAGTACTTC | TRBJ2-7 | TRBV29-1 | once | NA
CASSQGEARNQPQHF | TGCGCCAGCAGCCAAGGTGAGGCGCGGAATCAGCCCCAGCATTTT | TRBJ1-5 | TRBV4-1 | once | NA
CASSSRGAGKYNEQFF | TGTGCCAGCAGCTCCCGGGGAGCGGGGAAGTACAATGAGCAGTTCTTC | TRBJ2-1 | TRBV7-9 | NA | TRBD2
CASSFGGGTIQETQYF | TGTGCCAGCAGCTTCGGAGGGGGAACCATCCAAGAGACCCAGTACTTC | TRBJ2-5 | TRBV5-4 | NA | NA